This TCR beta chain emerged from a study of tumor and adjacent non-tumor tissue in lung cancer. Background on the study: Stage I to III disease affected about nine men and 5 women aged about 31 to 85.

Germline V lookup: CDR1 DFQATT, CDR2 SNEGSKA (reference sequence). This CDR3 has 14 amino acids. The library came from three nested PCR rounds adapted from ARM-PCR protocols. MiXCR, run by TCRdb on the multiplex PCR reads, gives a single entry per CDR3 protein. Among under 150,000 distinct CDR3 sequences listed, 60% to 70% were seen once. No cell sorting was done before RNA was extracted from the tissue. Study-wide results and caveats: Normal lung showed higher cumulative top 100 clone frequency than tumor. Tumor TCR diversity, when higher, was linked to shorter survival. Tumor tissue had significantly higher TCR diversity than normal lung.

On this clonotype: Its antigen is not known. A much larger clonotype is one base distant, so this may be a read error.

The material sequenced was lung tumor tissue. This chain joins TRBV20-1 and TRBJ2-1, with D unclear. This clonotype was obtained from a man in his thirties or forties with non-small cell lung cancer. The CDR3 region is CSASARYSCNEQFF. CDR3 coding DNA: TGCAGTGCTAGTGCTCGCTACTCCTGCAATGAGCAGTTCTTC.